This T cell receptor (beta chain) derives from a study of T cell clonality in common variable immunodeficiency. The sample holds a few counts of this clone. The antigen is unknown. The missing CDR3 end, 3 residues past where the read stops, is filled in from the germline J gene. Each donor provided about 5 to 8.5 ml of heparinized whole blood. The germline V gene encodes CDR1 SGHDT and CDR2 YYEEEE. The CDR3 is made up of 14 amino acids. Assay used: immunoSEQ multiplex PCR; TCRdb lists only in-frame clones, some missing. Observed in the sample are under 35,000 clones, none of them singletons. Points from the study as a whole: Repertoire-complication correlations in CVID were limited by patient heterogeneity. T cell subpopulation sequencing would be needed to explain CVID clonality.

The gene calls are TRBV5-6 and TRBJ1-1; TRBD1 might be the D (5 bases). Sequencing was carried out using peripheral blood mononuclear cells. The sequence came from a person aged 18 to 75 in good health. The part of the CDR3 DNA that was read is TGTGCCAGCAGCCAACTTCAGGGACTCCTGGGA. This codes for CASSQLQGLLG. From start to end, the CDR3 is CASSQLQGLLGAFF.